This T cell receptor (beta chain) was retrieved from a study of shared clonotypes between healthy human individuals. Study information: There were three CD4 naive, three CD4 memory, two CD8 naive and one CD8 memory plates per donor.

Study-level findings and limits: In contrast to clonotypes shared by all four donors, non-shared clonotypes had lower generation probabilities. Memory subsets generally showed lower estimated richness than naive subsets.

Original analysis: Junction-only sequences produced by ImmunoSEQ had no quality scores, so filtering differed. Sequenced by immunoSEQ multiplex PCR; TCRdb stores in-frame clones only, minus some. For V, J and clone size, that table is used; D and trimming come from the DNA. There are more than 900,000 clones in the sample; about four fifths occur only once, and roughly 0.61% lies in the top ten. The CDR3 loop spans 16 amino acids. The germline V gene encodes CDR1 SGHRS and CDR2 YFSETQ. The ends were cut back, 0 bases at V and 4 bases at J, with 14 bases in the middle. Note on this clone: The antigen is not known.

The V and J genes are TRBV5-1 and TRBJ2-1; no reliable D call. The sample consisted of memory CD4+ T cells from PBMCs. Subset noted: CD45RA-negative fraction. The TCR was taken from a man younger than 35 in good health. Some clones in this sample may be carry-over from other donors' samples. The CDR3 DNA follows: TGCGCCAGCAGCTTGGGTCCCAACAATCGGTACAATGAGCAGTTCTTC. Protein: CASSLGPNNRYNEQFF.